The rows below give T cell receptor beta chains drawn from one sample of a study of blood T cells in healthy people across ages. TCRdb redid the calling of the 5' RACE reads with MiXCR, one entry per CDR3 protein. The table lists 550,000 to 750,000 distinct CDR3 sequences, more than 20% of them singletons, with 3.5% to 4% in the top ten. The specimen was blood. All receptors derive from a man aged 65 to 79 in good health. Each CDR3 is given with its conserved first and last residue. Fields, in order: J gene, V gene, D gene, CDR3 length, clone size, CDR3 protein, CDR3 DNA. The D gene is left open where the match is weak. Clone sizes are given selectively: once, few, many, or a class where the clone is expanded.

j_call: TRBJ2-2
v_call: TRBV5-1
d_call: TRBD1
cdr3_length: 15
clone_size: NA
cdr3_aa: CASSWDSTNTGELFF
cdr3_nt: TGCGCCAGCAGCTGGGACAGTACGAACACCGGGGAGCTGTTTTTT

j_call: TRBJ2-1
v_call: TRBV6-5
d_call: NA
cdr3_length: 14
clone_size: NA
cdr3_aa: CASRTGIPYNEQFF
cdr3_nt: TGTGCCAGCAGAACAGGGATCCCCTACAATGAGCAGTTCTTC

j_call: TRBJ2-5
v_call: TRBV7-9
d_call: NA
cdr3_length: 8
clone_size: NA
cdr3_aa: CASSDRRF
cdr3_nt: TGTGCCAGCAGCGATCGACGGTTC

j_call: TRBJ1-1
v_call: TRBV7-9
d_call: NA
cdr3_length: 15
clone_size: once
cdr3_aa: CASSITPDGNTEAFF
cdr3_nt: TGTGCCAGCAGCATTACTCCAGACGGGAACACTGAAGCTTTCTTT

j_call: TRBJ2-5
v_call: TRBV28
d_call: NA
cdr3_length: 13
clone_size: few
cdr3_aa: CASSLPAGKTQYF
cdr3_nt: TGTGCCAGCAGTCTACCCGCCGGGAAGACCCAGTACTTC

j_call: TRBJ2-2
v_call: TRBV19
d_call: TRBD2
cdr3_length: 19
clone_size: few
cdr3_aa: CASTRTSGLSKNNTGELFF
cdr3_nt: TGTGCCAGTACTAGGACTAGCGGACTCTCCAAAAACAACACCGGGGAGCTGTTTTTT

j_call: TRBJ2-1
v_call: TRBV7-8
d_call: TRBD2
cdr3_length: 13
clone_size: NA
cdr3_aa: CASSSGLAGGSFF
cdr3_nt: TGTGCCAGCAGCTCTGGACTAGCGGGAGGGTCGTTCTTC

j_call: TRBJ2-1
v_call: TRBV9
d_call: TRBD2
cdr3_length: 18
clone_size: many
cdr3_aa: CASSGGGSGESSYNEQFF
cdr3_nt: TGTGCCAGCAGCGGAGGGGGTAGCGGGGAGAGCTCCTACAATGAGCAGTTCTTC

j_call: TRBJ2-7
v_call: TRBV6-1
d_call: NA
cdr3_length: 14
clone_size: few
cdr3_aa: CASKQTGNSYEQYF
cdr3_nt: TGTGCCAGCAAGCAGACCGGGAACTCCTACGAGCAGTACTTC

j_call: TRBJ2-7
v_call: TRBV11-2
d_call: NA
cdr3_length: 13
clone_size: NA
cdr3_aa: CASSFEVGDEQYF
cdr3_nt: TGTGCCAGCAGCTTTGAGGTTGGGGACGAGCAGTACTTC

j_call: TRBJ1-1
v_call: TRBV29-1
d_call: NA
cdr3_length: 14
clone_size: NA
cdr3_aa: CSVAPRAVNTEAFF
cdr3_nt: TGCAGCGTCGCACCCAGGGCAGTAAACACTGAAGCTTTCTTT

j_call: TRBJ1-5
v_call: TRBV6-1
d_call: NA
cdr3_length: 15
clone_size: few
cdr3_aa: CASSDSLHSNQPQHF
cdr3_nt: TGTGCCAGCAGTGATTCGCTTCATAGCAATCAGCCCCAGCATTTT

j_call: TRBJ2-2
v_call: TRBV29-1
d_call: TRBD1
cdr3_length: 17
clone_size: few
cdr3_aa: CSVELPPGQAYTGELFF
cdr3_nt: TGCAGCGTTGAACTACCTCCGGGACAGGCTTACACCGGGGAGCTGTTTTTT

j_call: TRBJ1-1
v_call: TRBV7-2
d_call: NA
cdr3_length: 14
clone_size: NA
cdr3_aa: CASSPPRVQGEAFF
cdr3_nt: TGTGCCAGCAGCCCGCCGAGGGTCCAGGGTGAAGCTTTCTTT

j_call: TRBJ2-5
v_call: TRBV11-2
d_call: NA
cdr3_length: 14
clone_size: NA
cdr3_aa: CASSLGTGHETQYF
cdr3_nt: TGTGCCAGCAGCTTAGGTACAGGGCACGAGACCCAGTACTTC

j_call: TRBJ2-1
v_call: TRBV20-1
d_call: TRBD2
cdr3_length: 15
clone_size: few
cdr3_aa: CSARVGAGGYNEQFF
cdr3_nt: TGCAGTGCTAGAGTAGGAGCGGGAGGGTACAATGAGCAGTTCTTC

j_call: TRBJ2-7
v_call: TRBV28
d_call: TRBD2
cdr3_length: 13
clone_size: many
cdr3_aa: CASKGLAGFPQYF
cdr3_nt: TGTGCCAGCAAAGGACTAGCGGGATTTCCGCAGTACTTC

j_call: TRBJ2-5
v_call: TRBV18
d_call: NA
cdr3_length: 15
clone_size: NA
cdr3_aa: CASSPRAGVQETQYF
cdr3_nt: TGTGCCAGCTCACCACGGGCAGGGGTTCAAGAGACCCAGTACTTC

j_call: TRBJ1-2
v_call: TRBV12-3/TRBV12-4
d_call: NA
cdr3_length: 11
clone_size: once
cdr3_aa: CASSLWVGYTF
cdr3_nt: TGTGCCAGCAGTTTGTGGGTTGGCTACACCTTC

j_call: TRBJ1-4
v_call: TRBV29-1
d_call: TRBD1
cdr3_length: 15
clone_size: many
cdr3_aa: CSVEETIQGYEKLFF
cdr3_nt: TGCAGCGTTGAAGAGACTATACAGGGGTACGAAAAACTGTTTTTT

j_call: TRBJ2-7
v_call: TRBV20-1
d_call: TRBD1
cdr3_length: 15
clone_size: many
cdr3_aa: CSATNRDRSSYEQYF
cdr3_nt: TGCAGTGCTACAAACCGGGACAGATCCTCCTACGAGCAGTACTTC

j_call: TRBJ2-4
v_call: TRBV12-3/TRBV12-4
d_call: TRBD2
cdr3_length: 17
clone_size: few
cdr3_aa: CASSVLAGGGAKNIQYF
cdr3_nt: TGTGCCAGCAGTGTACTAGCGGGAGGTGGGGCCAAAAACATTCAGTACTTC

j_call: TRBJ2-3
v_call: TRBV12-3/TRBV12-4
d_call: NA
cdr3_length: 15
clone_size: NA
cdr3_aa: CASSAGRPSTDTQYF
cdr3_nt: TGTGCCAGCAGTGCTGGGCGTCCTAGCACAGATACGCAGTATTTT

j_call: TRBJ2-7
v_call: TRBV6-5
d_call: TRBD1
cdr3_length: 12
clone_size: few
cdr3_aa: CATRQGPYEQYF
cdr3_nt: TGTGCCACCAGACAGGGTCCCTACGAGCAGTACTTC

j_call: TRBJ2-7
v_call: TRBV5-4
d_call: NA
cdr3_length: 16
clone_size: NA
cdr3_aa: CASSSGSRGTTYEQYF
cdr3_nt: TGTGCCAGCAGCTCTGGAAGCCGGGGAACTACCTACGAGCAGTACTTC

j_call: TRBJ2-7
v_call: TRBV29-1
d_call: TRBD1
cdr3_length: 12
clone_size: NA
cdr3_aa: CSVTTGAYEQYF
cdr3_nt: TGCAGCGTTACAACAGGGGCCTACGAGCAGTACTTC

j_call: TRBJ2-7
v_call: TRBV20-1
d_call: NA
cdr3_length: 13
clone_size: few
cdr3_aa: CSARDLRTEPGSF
cdr3_nt: TGCAGTGCTAGAGATCTCCGGACGGAGCCTGGCAGTTTC

j_call: TRBJ1-3
v_call: TRBV5-1
d_call: NA
cdr3_length: 15
clone_size: NA
cdr3_aa: CASAGERSSGNTIYF
cdr3_nt: TGCGCCAGCGCAGGGGAGAGGAGCTCTGGAAACACCATATATTTT

j_call: TRBJ1-1
v_call: TRBV3-1
d_call: NA
cdr3_length: 14
clone_size: once
cdr3_aa: CASSQETYFTEAFF
cdr3_nt: TGTGCCAGCAGCCAAGAGACGTATTTCACTGAAGCTTTCTTT

j_call: TRBJ2-7
v_call: TRBV29-1
d_call: TRBD1
cdr3_length: 15
clone_size: NA
cdr3_aa: CSVVRDRDRGYEQYF
cdr3_nt: TGCAGCGTTGTAAGGGACCGGGACAGGGGGTACGAGCAGTACTTC